This passage covers 27 T cell receptor beta chains from one sample sequenced in a study of blood T cells in healthy people across ages. Next came a second PCR, run for about 7 to 12 cycles, which used a sample-barcoded 5' primer along with a J-beta primer mix. MiXCR was run by TCRdb on the 5' RACE reads, yielding one entry per CDR3 protein. The table includes fewer than 600,000 distinct CDR3 sequences, about 27% detected once. This same sample was also part of a study on T cells of mothers and their children.

The specimen was blood. The receptor set was obtained from a boy aged 2 to 10 in good health.

This clonotype was counted only a few times. The chain uses TRBV6-2 or TRBV6-3 and TRBJ2-5, with 9 bases identical to TRBD2. The DNA end is a closer match to TRBJ2-1, so the J assignment may be wrong. Germline V gene data show CDR1 as MNHEY and CDR2 as SVGEGT. The CDR3 is 15 residues long. The CDR3 DNA reads TGTGCCAGCAGTTATGGAGCGGGAGGCTCAAGGGAGCAGTTCTTC. Translation: CASSYGAGGSREQFF.

The chain uses TRBV7-8 and TRBJ2-5; the match to TRBD2 covers 7 bases. In germline, CDR1 is SGHVS, CDR2 FQNEAQ. V gave up 4 bases and J gave up 2 bases; unmatched junction bases: 4. CDR3 size: 14 residues. Here the CDR3 reads CASSWGLKQETQYF. In DNA form, the CDR3 reads TGTGCCAGCAGCTGGGGACTAAAACAAGAGACCCAGTACTTC.

Note on this clonotype: The junction does not match germline at one end; this may be a read error. This chain joins TRBV3-1 and TRBJ2-3; no clear D gene. The CDR3 totals 13 residues. Germline assignment: CDR1 LGHDT and CDR2 YNNKEL (reference sequence). CDR3 in amino acids: CASGQDLDVTQYF. CDR3 in DNA: TGTGCCAGCGGCCAAGATTTGGACGTTACGCAGTATTTT.

This clonotype was counted only a few times. The gene calls are TRBV27 and TRBJ1-4; maybe TRBD1 (6 bases). The V and J ends lost 5 bases and 4 bases respectively, with 17 bases between them. The germline V gene encodes CDR1 MNHEY and CDR2 SMNVEV (reference sequence). The CDR3 spans 16 residues. The CDR3 loop is CASSPRRGADNEKLFF. CDR3 DNA: TGTGCCAGCAGTCCTCGGAGGGGGGCAGATAATGAAAAACTGTTTTTT.

There are many counts of this clonotype. The chain links TRBV28 to TRBJ1-1; D remains unclear. Germline values: CDR1 MDHEN, CDR2 SYDVKM. The CDR3 has 14 residues. Trimming shortened V by 5 bases and J by 5 bases, and 15 bases separated the two germline ends. CDR3 loop: CASSTILPGTEAFF. CDR3 bases: TGTGCCAGCAGTACCATACTTCCAGGAACTGAAGCTTTCTTT. The whole variable domain, filled in from reference TRBV28 and TRBJ1-1, reads DVKVTQSSRYLVKRTGEKVFLECVQDMDHENMFWYRQDPGLGLRLIYFSYDVKMKEKGDIPEGYSVSREKKERFSLILESASTNQTSMYLCASSTILPGTEAFFGQGTRLTVV.

V usage is TRBV5-1 and J usage is TRBJ1-4; 10 nucleotides agree with TRBD1. This CDR3 region has 15 residues. The J segment lost 8 bases and the V segment lost 3 bases, leaving 7 bases of the junction unmatched. Germline values: CDR1 SGHRS, CDR2 YFSETQ. The CDR3 nucleotides are TGCGCCAGCAGCTCCCTCGGGACAGGGGACGAAAAACTGTTTTTT. Protein: CASSSLGTGDEKLFF.

As for this clonotype: The junction departs from germline at one end; a sequencing error may be responsible. The chain employs TRBV3-1 and TRBJ1-1; 8 positions agree with TRBD1. Germline lookup yields CDR1 LGHDT and CDR2 YNNKEL (reference sequence). This CDR3 comprises 14 residues. The CDR3, as DNA: TGTGCCATCAGCCCCAGGGGGCTAGGCGCTGAAGCTTTCTTT. It specifies CAISPRGLGAEAFF.

V is TRBV20-1 and J is TRBJ1-4; 7 bases map to TRBD1. Per the germline V gene, CDR1 is DFQATT and CDR2 is SNEGSKA (reference sequence). CDR3 length equals 14 residues. V shed 3 bases and J 8 bases; nucleotides not matched to a gene: 9. The CDR3: CSARQTGLWEKLFF. In nucleotides, the CDR3 is TGCAGTGCTAGGCAGACAGGGTTATGGGAAAAACTGTTTTTT.

This clonotype was seen more than once but under ten times. The junction does not match germline at one end; this may be a read error. The J gene is TRBJ1-2, the V gene TRBV27; TRBD1 agrees at 7 bases. Germline values: CDR1 MNHEY, CDR2 SMNVEV (reference sequence). This CDR3 is built from 15 residues. Here the CDR3 DNA reads TGTGCCAGCGGTTTGGGCACAGGGGTGGGCTATGGCTACACCTTC. It codes for CASGLGTGVGYGYTF.

The chain employs TRBV25-1 and TRBJ1-1; D call uncertain. Trimming took 1 base from V and 0 from J, leaving 3 bases between them. The CDR3 has 13 residues. Per germline, CDR1 MGHDK and CDR2 SYGVNS. CDR3 in amino acids: CASSEWMNTEAFF. The CDR3 DNA sequence: TGTGCCAGCAGTGAATGGATGAACACTGAAGCTTTCTTT. Full variable domain (remainder filled in from reference TRBV25-1 and TRBJ1-1): EADIYQTPRYLVIGTGKKITLECSQTMGHDKMYWYQQDPGMELHLIHYSYGVNSTEKGDLSSESTVSRIRTEHFPLTLESARPSHTSQYLCASSEWMNTEAFFGQGTRLTVV.

The CDR3 DNA is TGTGCCAGCAGCCAACGTCACGGGGACACTGAAGCTTTCTTT. Its translation: CASSQRHGDTEAFF. J is TRBJ1-1 and V is TRBV3-1; no clear D gene. V shed 2 bases and J shed 3 bases, with 10 bases lying between them. This CDR3 has 14 amino acids. Germline CDR1 LGHDT, CDR2 YNNKEL (reference sequence).

The chain combines TRBV6-1 with TRBJ2-7, with D possibly being TRBD2 (5 bases). Germline values: CDR1 MNHNS, CDR2 SASEGT. The CDR3 spans 12 residues. Trimming removed 8 bases from V and 3 bases from J, with 11 bases in between. The CDR3 nucleotides read TGTGCCAGCCGGGGAGACTTCTACGAGCAGTACTTC. Translating gives CASRGDFYEQYF.

In this sample, this clonotype turned up a few times. The rearrangement joins TRBV7-9 to TRBJ2-2; D is uncertain. The V gene's germline CDR1 is SEHNR and CDR2 FQNEAQ (reference sequence). V was clipped by 3 bases and J by 6 bases, with 5 bases between them. The CDR3 totals 12 residues. CDR3 nucleotide sequence: TGTGCCAGCAGCTTTTATGCCGGGGAGCTGTTTTTT. This gives the protein CASSFYAGELFF.

This chain uses TRBV4-3 with TRBJ1-1, with 10 positions matching TRBD1. Trimming at V came to 5 bases and at J to 4 bases, leaving 4 bases not matched to a gene. The germline CDR1 and CDR2 sequences are LGHNA and YSLEER. The CDR3 runs to 14 residues. The DNA of the CDR3 is TGCGCCAGCAGCACCCGGACAGGGGGCACTGAAGCTTTCTTT. Translated, it gives CASSTRTGGTEAFF.

There are a few counts of this clonotype. The rearrangement joins TRBV7-9 to TRBJ2-7; D possibly matches TRBD1 or TRBD2 (6 bases each). Germline V gene sequence: CDR1 SEHNR, CDR2 FQNEAQ (reference sequence). This CDR3 is built from 13 residues. Trimming took off 6 bases at V and 5 bases at J, with 14 bases between the two ends. This CDR3 reads CASRSAGGDEQYF. The CDR3 region has the DNA TGTGCCAGCAGGAGCGCCGGGGGCGACGAGCAGTACTTC.

The rearrangement links TRBV6-6 to TRBJ2-3; 8 positions match TRBD1. Per germline, CDR1 MNHNY and CDR2 SVGAGI (reference sequence). The CDR3 totals 16 residues. The ends lost 2 bases at V and 2 bases at J; junction bases unmatched: 6. The DNA of the CDR3 is TGTGCCAGCAGTTACGGGCAGGGGGCAATCACAGATACGCAGTATTTT. As protein: CASSYGQGAITDTQYF.

The sample holds a few counts of this clonotype. The chain joins TRBV6-6 to TRBJ2-5; 8 bases line up with TRBD2. Matching the DNA end better, TRBJ2-7 makes the J call doubtful. CDR3 size: 14 residues. The germline gives CDR1 MNHNY, CDR2 SVGAGI (reference sequence). DNA of the CDR3: TGTGCCAGCAGTCATCCGGGACTAGGATACGAGCAGTACTTC. Translated, it gives CASSHPGLGYEQYF.

The chain uses TRBV11-2 and TRBJ2-5, with D unresolved. Matching the DNA end better, TRBJ2-7 makes the J call doubtful. Germline V gene lookup returns CDR1 SGHAT and CDR2 FQNNGV. The CDR3 length is 12 residues. The DNA for the CDR3 is TGTGCCAGCAGCCCTCATACTTACGAGCAGTACTTC. It yields the protein CASSPHTYEQYF.

This clonotype was found a few times. The chain recombines TRBV10-3 with TRBJ2-3, with 7 nucleotides matching TRBD2. V was pared by 8 bases and J by 4 bases, with 9 bases of the junction left unmatched. CDR1 is ENHRY and CDR2 is SYGVKD in the germline V gene. This CDR3 has 14 residues. CDR3 sequence reads: CAIELTSAADTQYF. The CDR3 DNA reads as TGTGCCATCGAATTAACTAGCGCGGCAGATACGCAGTATTTT.

This chain's CDR3 is CASRRGLAETQYF. The CDR3 coding sequence is TGTGCCAGCAGACGAGGACTAGCTGAGACCCAGTACTTC. V gene TRBV12-3 or TRBV12-4 combines with J gene TRBJ2-5; 8 nucleotides agree with TRBD2. J gave up 5 bases and V 6 bases, and 5 bases lay outside the gene matches. This CDR3 is built from 13 residues.

A remark on this clonotype: This sequence may be a read error, since a much larger clone differs from it by one base. The chain uses TRBV7-9 and TRBJ2-7; the D gene is possibly TRBD1 (6 bases). The CDR3 extends over 14 amino acids. CDR1 is SEHNR, CDR2 FQNEAQ, per germline (reference sequence). The V and J ends lost 4 bases and 5 bases respectively, with 15 bases between them. The CDR3, as DNA: TGTGCCAGCAGCTCTCGGACAGATAGCGACGAGCAGTACTTC. It specifies CASSSRTDSDEQYF.

This clonotype was picked up a small number of times. J is TRBJ2-2 and V is TRBV5-1, with TRBD1 as a possible D gene (5 bases). The V end was cut by 1 base, the J end by 0 bases, with 7 bases between. CDR1 is SGHRS and CDR2 is YFSETQ in the germline V gene. This CDR3 has 15 amino acids. CDR3 nucleotides: TGCGCCAGCAGCTTGTCAGGGTCGAACACCGGGGAGCTGTTTTTT. The encoded protein is CASSLSGSNTGELFF.

The chain is built from TRBV18 and TRBJ2-5; unclear D gene. The CDR3 contains 15 residues. Germline CDR1 is KGHSH and CDR2 is LQKENI. Between the trimmed V and J ends, which lost 3 bases and 2 bases, there was a span of 13 bases. The CDR3: CASSPTLGDQETQYF. In DNA, the CDR3 is TGTGCCAGCTCACCTACCCTCGGAGATCAAGAGACCCAGTACTTC. The whole variable domain, filled in from reference TRBV18 and TRBJ2-5, reads NAGVMQNPRHLVRRRGQEARLRCSPMKGHSHVYWYRQLPEEGLKFMVYLQKENIIDESGMPKERFSAEFPKEGPSILRIQQVVRGDSAAYFCASSPTLGDQETQYFGPGTRLLVL.

This clonotype was detected a few times. The gene calls are TRBV10-2 and TRBJ2-1, with 11 bases that match TRBD2. The CDR3 runs to 16 residues. V shed 7 bases and J 1 base; nucleotides not matched to a gene: 6. In germline, CDR1 is WSHSY, CDR2 SAAADI. The DNA for the CDR3 is TGCGCCAGCACAAGGGGACTAGCGGATTCCTACAATGAGCAGTTCTTC. Encoded protein: CASTRGLADSYNEQFF.

V gene TRBV6-5 combines with J gene TRBJ1-2, with a weak D call TRBD1 (6 bases). The V and J ends lost 5 bases and 6 bases respectively, with 13 bases between them. From germline, CDR1 is MNHEY and CDR2 SVGAGI. This CDR3 has 13 amino acids. In DNA form, the CDR3 reads TGTGCCAGCAGTCCCCGGGGGGGGCATGGCTACACCTTC. This translates into CASSPRGGHGYTF.

This rearrangement joins TRBV5-1 to TRBJ2-1; perhaps TRBD2 as D (5 bases). This CDR3 comprises 15 residues. Germline CDR1 SGHRS, CDR2 YFSETQ. Trimming pared 6 bases from V and 10 bases from J, leaving 23 bases between. This CDR3 reads CASTKWRGSHWEQFF. The CDR3 nucleotides are TGCGCCAGCACCAAGTGGCGTGGGAGCCATTGGGAGCAGTTCTTC.

This clonotype was seen a few times. The V call is TRBV20-1, the J call TRBJ2-5; D might be TRBD1 or TRBD2, each matching 6 bases. The V gene lost 6 bases and the J gene lost 2 bases, with 16 bases spanning the gap. Germline V gene sequence: CDR1 DFQATT, CDR2 SNEGSKA (reference sequence). The CDR3 loop spans 14 amino acids. The CDR3 DNA is TGCAGTGCCCGCACGCCGGGGGCGCAAGAGACCCAGTACTTC. It codes for CSARTPGAQETQYF.